Listed below are T cell receptor beta chains from one sample, sequenced in a study of preoperative IRX-2 immunotherapy in early breast cancer. The data were produced by immunoSEQ multiplex PCR, yet TCRdb's version contains in-frame clones alone and is incomplete. There are just over 25,000 clones in the sample; 75% to 85% occur only once, and 1% to 1.5% lies in the top ten. Here the sequenced sample was lymph node tissue, taken after IRX-2 immunotherapy. All receptors derive from a human donor with breast cancer. Both conserved end residues are part of each CDR3. Fields, in order: D gene, clone size, J gene, V gene, CDR3 length, CDR3 DNA, CDR3 protein. D genes are given only for firm matches. Size is stated for part of the rows, as once, few or many counts, or as a class when the clone is expanded.

d_gene: NA; abundance: NA; j_gene: TRBJ1-1; v_gene: TRBV29-1; len: 16; CDR3nt: TGCAGCGTTGTGCGGTCCTCAGGGAGGGCGGACACTGAAGCTTTCTTT; CDR3aa: CSVVRSSGRADTEAFF
d_gene: TRBD2; abundance: NA; j_gene: TRBJ2-4; v_gene: TRBV30; len: 12; CDR3nt: TGTGCCTGGAGAGTGACGGGGGGAGTTCAGTACTTC; CDR3aa: CAWRVTGGVQYF
d_gene: TRBD1; abundance: NA; j_gene: TRBJ1-4; v_gene: TRBV28; len: 18; CDR3nt: TGTGCCAGCAGTTTATCGCCGGACAGGGGACCAACTAATGAAAAACTGTTTTTT; CDR3aa: CASSLSPDRGPTNEKLFF
d_gene: NA; abundance: once; j_gene: TRBJ2-5; v_gene: TRBV6-8; len: 15; CDR3nt: TGTGCCAGCAGTTATGCCCTTAGTGATAGCGAGACCCAGTACTTC; CDR3aa: CASSYALSDSETQYF
d_gene: NA; abundance: NA; j_gene: TRBJ2-7; v_gene: TRBV10-1; len: 13; CDR3nt: TGCGCCAGCAGTGAGTCGGGCAGGGGCGAGCAGTACTTC; CDR3aa: CASSESGRGEQYF
d_gene: TRBD1; abundance: NA; j_gene: TRBJ2-7; v_gene: TRBV19; len: 14; CDR3nt: TGTGCCAGTAGTACCGGGACAGGGTCCTACGAGCAGTACTTC; CDR3aa: CASSTGTGSYEQYF
d_gene: NA; abundance: NA; j_gene: TRBJ2-1; v_gene: TRBV21-1; len: 12; CDR3nt: TGTGCCAGCAGTTTTGGAGTTAATGAGCAGTTCTTC; CDR3aa: CASSFGVNEQFF
d_gene: NA; abundance: NA; j_gene: TRBJ2-1; v_gene: TRBV28; len: 16; CDR3nt: TGTGCCAGCAGTTTTAGTGGGCCAGGGGAATGGGATGAGCAGTTCTTC; CDR3aa: CASSFSGPGEWDEQFF
d_gene: NA; abundance: NA; j_gene: TRBJ2-3; v_gene: TRBV12-5; len: 13; CDR3nt: TGTGCTAGTACCCTTGGGGTGGGGGATACGCAGTATTTT; CDR3aa: CASTLGVGDTQYF
d_gene: NA; abundance: NA; j_gene: TRBJ1-1; v_gene: TRBV11-3; len: 15; CDR3nt: TGTGCCAGCAGCTTAACGGTCGGGGGGGGCACTGAAGCTTTCTTT; CDR3aa: CASSLTVGGGTEAFF
d_gene: NA; abundance: NA; j_gene: TRBJ2-1; v_gene: TRBV19; len: 15; CDR3nt: TGTGCCAGTAGTAAAGAGGGGAGGACCTACAATGAGCAGTTCTTC; CDR3aa: CASSKEGRTYNEQFF
d_gene: NA; abundance: NA; j_gene: TRBJ2-1; v_gene: TRBV19; len: 11; CDR3nt: TGTGCCAGTAGTAATAGCGATGAGCAGTTCTTC; CDR3aa: CASSNSDEQFF
d_gene: NA; abundance: few; j_gene: TRBJ1-4; v_gene: TRBV6-8; len: 12; CDR3nt: TGTGCCAGCAGTTATGAGGGGGAAAAACTGTTTTTT; CDR3aa: CASSYEGEKLFF
d_gene: NA; abundance: once; j_gene: TRBJ1-1; v_gene: TRBV6-8; len: 12; CDR3nt: TGTGCCAGCAGTTATGGGTACACTGAAGCTTTCTTT; CDR3aa: CASSYGYTEAFF
d_gene: NA; abundance: few; j_gene: TRBJ2-2; v_gene: TRBV15; len: 17; CDR3nt: TGTGCCACCAGCAGAGACCTTGGCAGGGGGAACACCGGGGAGCTGTTTTTT; CDR3aa: CATSRDLGRGNTGELFF
d_gene: NA; abundance: NA; j_gene: TRBJ1-3; v_gene: TRBV11-3; len: 15; CDR3nt: TGTGCCAGCAGCTTAGGGTCAGCCTATGGAAACACCATATATTTT; CDR3aa: CASSLGSAYGNTIYF
d_gene: TRBD1; abundance: NA; j_gene: TRBJ2-1; v_gene: TRBV11-3; len: 15; CDR3nt: TGTGCCAGCAGCTTGGGGGACAGGGGCTACAATGAGCAGTTCTTC; CDR3aa: CASSLGDRGYNEQFF
d_gene: TRBD1; abundance: NA; j_gene: TRBJ1-6; v_gene: TRBV28; len: 15; CDR3nt: TGTGCCAGCAGTTTGCCCACAGGGGTGGATTCACCCCTCCACTTT; CDR3aa: CASSLPTGVDSPLHF
d_gene: TRBD1; abundance: NA; j_gene: TRBJ2-1; v_gene: TRBV14; len: 15; CDR3nt: TGTGCCAGCAGCCCGAGGACAGGGAAGTACAATGAGCAGTTCTTC; CDR3aa: CASSPRTGKYNEQFF
d_gene: TRBD1; abundance: NA; j_gene: TRBJ1-6; v_gene: TRBV6-8; len: 15; CDR3nt: TGTGCCAGCAGTCGGACAGGGGGCGATGCTTCACCCCTCCACTTT; CDR3aa: CASSRTGGDASPLHF
d_gene: NA; abundance: NA; j_gene: TRBJ1-5; v_gene: TRBV19; len: 16; CDR3nt: TGTGCCAGTAGTGCGCCCTGGACAGCCAATAATCAGCCCCAGCATTTT; CDR3aa: CASSAPWTANNQPQHF
d_gene: TRBD1; abundance: NA; j_gene: TRBJ2-1; v_gene: TRBV6-8; len: 16; CDR3nt: TGTGCCAGCAGTTCATTTACAGGGGGCGATAAAAATGAGCAGTTCTTC; CDR3aa: CASSSFTGGDKNEQFF
d_gene: NA; abundance: NA; j_gene: TRBJ2-5; v_gene: TRBV19; len: 14; CDR3nt: TGTGCCAGTACGCGTACCAGGGGAGCTGAGACCCAGTACTTC; CDR3aa: CASTRTRGAETQYF
d_gene: TRBD2; abundance: NA; j_gene: TRBJ2-7; v_gene: TRBV25-1; len: 16; CDR3nt: TGTGCCAGCAGTGAAGTCGGAATAGCGGGGGGGCCTGAGCAGTACTTC; CDR3aa: CASSEVGIAGGPEQYF
d_gene: NA; abundance: once; j_gene: TRBJ2-7; v_gene: TRBV11-1; len: 15; CDR3nt: TGTGCCAGCAGCTCGGTCCTCCGACGGGTAAACGAGCAGTACTTC; CDR3aa: CASSSVLRRVNEQYF
d_gene: NA; abundance: NA; j_gene: TRBJ2-3; v_gene: TRBV29-1; len: 14; CDR3nt: TGCAGCGTTGGCCAGCAGTCTTCAGGGGATACGCAGTATTTT; CDR3aa: CSVGQQSSGDTQYF
d_gene: TRBD2; abundance: NA; j_gene: TRBJ2-3; v_gene: TRBV4-2; len: 21; CDR3nt: TGTGCCAGCAGCCAAGTAGCGGGCCTACAGTCTAGCGGGGGCCGAGGGGATACGCAGTATTTT; CDR3aa: CASSQVAGLQSSGGRGDTQYF
d_gene: NA; abundance: NA; j_gene: TRBJ1-1; v_gene: TRBV11-3; len: 14; CDR3nt: TGTGCCAGCAGTTCGAGGGTTATGGGCACTGAAGCTTTCTTT; CDR3aa: CASSSRVMGTEAFF
d_gene: TRBD1; abundance: few; j_gene: TRBJ1-1; v_gene: TRBV2; len: 15; CDR3nt: TGTGCCAGCCGAAAAGACTACAGGGGGCAGGCTGAAGCTTTCTTT; CDR3aa: CASRKDYRGQAEAFF
d_gene: NA; abundance: NA; j_gene: TRBJ2-1; v_gene: TRBV6-8; len: 14; CDR3nt: TGTGCCAGCAGTTACACGAACCTGAACAATGAGCAGTTCTTC; CDR3aa: CASSYTNLNNEQFF
d_gene: TRBD1; abundance: NA; j_gene: TRBJ2-4; v_gene: TRBV19; len: 16; CDR3nt: TGTGCCAGTAGTAAGGAGGGACAGGGGGCCAAAAACATTCAGTACTTC; CDR3aa: CASSKEGQGAKNIQYF
d_gene: NA; abundance: NA; j_gene: TRBJ2-3; v_gene: TRBV29-1; len: 12; CDR3nt: TGCAGCGTTGTATGGGACCCTAATACGCAGTATTTT; CDR3aa: CSVVWDPNTQYF
d_gene: NA; abundance: NA; j_gene: TRBJ1-1; v_gene: TRBV28; len: 16; CDR3nt: TGTGCCAGCAGTCCGCTGGGGTCTTTTAGGGACACTGAAGCTTTCTTT; CDR3aa: CASSPLGSFRDTEAFF
d_gene: TRBD1; abundance: NA; j_gene: TRBJ1-5; v_gene: TRBV29-1; len: 14; CDR3nt: TGCAGCGTATCCGGGACAGGTTACAATCAGCCCCAGCATTTT; CDR3aa: CSVSGTGYNQPQHF
d_gene: NA; abundance: NA; j_gene: TRBJ2-3; v_gene: TRBV10-2; len: 15; CDR3nt: TGCGCCAGCAGTGCTTTGGGCGGGGGCACAGATACGCAGTATTTT; CDR3aa: CASSALGGGTDTQYF
d_gene: NA; abundance: NA; j_gene: TRBJ1-1; v_gene: TRBV19; len: 14; CDR3nt: TGTGCCAGTAGTATACGTGGAGGGGGTGCTGAAGCTTTCTTT; CDR3aa: CASSIRGGGAEAFF
d_gene: TRBD1; abundance: NA; j_gene: TRBJ1-2; v_gene: TRBV6-8; len: 16; CDR3nt: TGTGCCAGCAGTTACTCGTCTGGGACAGGGATTGGTGGCTACACCTTC; CDR3aa: CASSYSSGTGIGGYTF
d_gene: TRBD1; abundance: NA; j_gene: TRBJ2-5; v_gene: TRBV11-3; len: 15; CDR3nt: TGTGCCAGCAGCGTGGACCTGGACAGGGAAGAGACCCAGTACTTC; CDR3aa: CASSVDLDREETQYF
d_gene: NA; abundance: NA; j_gene: TRBJ2-1; v_gene: TRBV5-1; len: 15; CDR3nt: TGCGCCAGCAGCTTGGGGCAGAGCTCCTACAATGAGCAGTTCTTC; CDR3aa: CASSLGQSSYNEQFF
d_gene: TRBD1; abundance: NA; j_gene: TRBJ2-2; v_gene: TRBV6-8; len: 16; CDR3nt: TGTGCCAGCAGCACCCACGGGACAGGGGGCACCGGGGAGCTGTTTTTT; CDR3aa: CASSTHGTGGTGELFF
d_gene: NA; abundance: NA; j_gene: TRBJ2-5; v_gene: TRBV19; len: 15; CDR3nt: TGTGCCAGTAGAGCGGTAGGCAGGGATAAAGAGACCCAGTACTTC; CDR3aa: CASRAVGRDKETQYF
d_gene: NA; abundance: few; j_gene: TRBJ1-1; v_gene: TRBV6-8; len: 15; CDR3nt: TGTGCCAGCACAAGTGGCTATGAAATGAACACTGAAGCTTTCTTT; CDR3aa: CASTSGYEMNTEAFF
d_gene: NA; abundance: NA; j_gene: TRBJ2-7; v_gene: TRBV5-1; len: 14; CDR3nt: TGCGCCAGCCGGGAAGCTAGGACCTCCTACGAGCAGTACTTC; CDR3aa: CASREARTSYEQYF
d_gene: TRBD2; abundance: NA; j_gene: TRBJ2-5; v_gene: TRBV28; len: 14; CDR3nt: TGTGCCAGCAGCCTTAGCGGGGGGGCAGAGACCCAGTACTTC; CDR3aa: CASSLSGGAETQYF
d_gene: NA; abundance: NA; j_gene: TRBJ2-7; v_gene: TRBV19; len: 14; CDR3nt: TGTGCCAGTAGTAACTCCCAGGGGACACACGAGCAGTACTTC; CDR3aa: CASSNSQGTHEQYF
d_gene: NA; abundance: once; j_gene: TRBJ1-2; v_gene: TRBV28; len: 15; CDR3nt: TGTGCCAGCAGTCCTCCCAACACTGCTAACTATGGCTACACCTTC; CDR3aa: CASSPPNTANYGYTF
d_gene: NA; abundance: NA; j_gene: TRBJ1-1; v_gene: TRBV29-1; len: 13; CDR3nt: TGCAGCGTGGAAGGGAGTTTGAACACTGAAGCTTTCTTT; CDR3aa: CSVEGSLNTEAFF
d_gene: NA; abundance: NA; j_gene: TRBJ2-1; v_gene: TRBV7-5; len: 15; CDR3nt: TGTGCCAGCAGAAGTACCGTGAGCTCCTACAATGAGCAGTTCTTC; CDR3aa: CASRSTVSSYNEQFF
d_gene: TRBD1; abundance: once; j_gene: TRBJ1-1; v_gene: TRBV5-1; len: 14; CDR3nt: TGCGCCAGCAGCTTCGGACAGGGAAACACTGAAGCTTTCTTT; CDR3aa: CASSFGQGNTEAFF
d_gene: NA; abundance: NA; j_gene: TRBJ1-5; v_gene: TRBV12-5; len: 14; CDR3nt: TGTGCCAGCACCATGGGACATTCCAATCAGCCCCAGCATTTT; CDR3aa: CASTMGHSNQPQHF
d_gene: NA; abundance: NA; j_gene: TRBJ1-6; v_gene: TRBV19; len: 14; CDR3nt: TGTGCCAGTAGTATAGACAGGATTGGTTCACCCCTCCACTTT; CDR3aa: CASSIDRIGSPLHF
d_gene: NA; abundance: NA; j_gene: TRBJ2-2; v_gene: TRBV18; len: 13; CDR3nt: TGTGCCAGCTCACCATTGTCGGACCGGGAGCTGTTTTTT; CDR3aa: CASSPLSDRELFF
d_gene: TRBD2; abundance: NA; j_gene: TRBJ2-3; v_gene: TRBV28; len: 18; CDR3nt: TGTGCCAGCAGTATCCCAAAACGACTAAGCGGGAGCTCAGATACGCAGTATTTT; CDR3aa: CASSIPKRLSGSSDTQYF
d_gene: TRBD2; abundance: NA; j_gene: TRBJ2-3; v_gene: TRBV19; len: 16; CDR3nt: TGTGCCAGTAGGACTAGCGGGGGGATAGGGCCAGATACGCAGTATTTT; CDR3aa: CASRTSGGIGPDTQYF
d_gene: NA; abundance: NA; j_gene: TRBJ1-1; v_gene: TRBV15; len: 14; CDR3nt: TGTGCCACCAGCAGAAACAGGGTAAGGACTGAAGCTTTCTTT; CDR3aa: CATSRNRVRTEAFF
d_gene: NA; abundance: NA; j_gene: TRBJ1-6; v_gene: TRBV19; len: 14; CDR3nt: TGTGCCAGTAGGCCGGGGGAACATAATTCACCCCTCCACTTT; CDR3aa: CASRPGEHNSPLHF
d_gene: TRBD1; abundance: NA; j_gene: TRBJ1-4; v_gene: TRBV30; len: 18; CDR3nt: TGTGCCTGGAGCCTGTGGACAGGGGGCGCTCGGGCTAATGAAAAACTGTTTTTT; CDR3aa: CAWSLWTGGARANEKLFF